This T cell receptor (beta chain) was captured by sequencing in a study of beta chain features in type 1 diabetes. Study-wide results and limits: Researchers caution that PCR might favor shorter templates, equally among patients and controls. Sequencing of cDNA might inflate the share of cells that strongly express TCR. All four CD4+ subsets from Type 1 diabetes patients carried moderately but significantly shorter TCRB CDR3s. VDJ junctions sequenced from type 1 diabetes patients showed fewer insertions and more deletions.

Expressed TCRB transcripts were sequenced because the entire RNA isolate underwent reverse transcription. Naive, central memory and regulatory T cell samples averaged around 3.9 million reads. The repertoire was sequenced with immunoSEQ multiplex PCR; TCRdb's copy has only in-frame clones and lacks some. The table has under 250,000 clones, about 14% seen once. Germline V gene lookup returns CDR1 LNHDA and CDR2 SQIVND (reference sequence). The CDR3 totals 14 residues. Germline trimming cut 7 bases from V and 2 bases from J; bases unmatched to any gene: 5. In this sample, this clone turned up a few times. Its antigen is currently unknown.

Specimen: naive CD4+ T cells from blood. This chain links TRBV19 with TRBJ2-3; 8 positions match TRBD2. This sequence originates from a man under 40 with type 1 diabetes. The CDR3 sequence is CASKTSGDTDTQYF. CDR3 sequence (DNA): TGTGCCAGTAAAACTAGCGGTGACACAGATACGCAGTATTTT.